This TCR beta chain was captured in a study of blood T cell repertoires in COVID-19 (dated by TCRdb to about 2020). Turning to the overall study: Collaborator samples came from the United States, Italy and Spain and covered acute and convalescent phases of COVID-19. Nearly every sample came with metadata listing a de-identified subject ID, COVID-19 status, age in years and sex. Subjects who had been exposed to COVID-19, were actively infected with it, or had recovered from it provided the deeply sampled blood TCRbeta repertoires that made up the dataset. The prospective study material was composed of cDNA or gDNA derived from T cells, B-cell-depleted T cells, or PBMCs. Where available, HLA class I and class II types were obtained from metadata supplied by the sample provider rather than from assay-based typing. The samples were drawn from the first 160 participants of the ongoing ImmuneRACE study and from 1,254 subjects provided by 6 global collaborators. The repertoires were released in a freely available public database intended as a resource for research on the immune response to SARS-CoV-2.

The research as a whole found: How much clinical and demographic metadata was included differed by source and by participant, and the metadata was provided uncurated.

Concerning this clone itself: Its specific antigen is unknown. No quality values exist for individual bases; no much larger clone is one base distant.

The immunoSEQ Assay, a bias-controlled multiplex PCR, was used to amplify TCRbeta CDR3 regions from genomic DNA. Turning to the authors' computational methods: Within the assay, amplification of reference gene primers was used to estimate how many nucleated cells each sample contained. To quantify the absolute abundance of each unique TCRbeta CDR3 rearrangement, sequence reads were collapsed and filtered. For each sample, productive Simpson clonality was calculated by taking the square root of Simpson's diversity index across productive rearrangements. TCRdb took over this immuneACCESS table, retaining in-frame rearrangements with V and J assigned. Such tables are incomplete; in checked studies, under half of the missing clones stem from an unresolved V gene, and the remainder is unexplained. V, J and clone size are taken as reported in that table, and D and trimming were inferred from the DNA itself. The sample table holds around 300,000 clones, of which nearly 90% were seen once. 0.75% to 1% of the sample is held by the ten biggest clonotypes.

Enrolling through a virtual design, the prospective study's participants ranged in age from roughly 18 to 95 years and lived across about two dozen United States geographic areas. In the prospective study, participants were assigned to cohorts based on the clinical history participants reported in a screening survey and a study questionnaire. Recovered participants in ImmuneRACE Cohort 3 were defined as having two consecutive negative NP/OP PCR tests, clearance from a healthcare professional, or resolution of symptoms. In the prospective study, mobile phlebotomists collected whole blood, serum and a nasopharyngeal or oropharyngeal swab from each participant. Additional blood draws and questionnaires over an approximately two-month period could optionally be provided by prospective study participants. Before DNA extraction, blood samples from the prospective study were shipped at room temperature or frozen.

V was cut back by 6 bases and J by 7 bases, leaving a gap of 13 bases between them. CDR1 and CDR2, looked up from the germline V gene, are SNHLY and FYNNEI. The CDR3, from cysteine to phenylalanine, totals 13 residues. This entry keeps only the CDR3 DNA: 39 bases, framed from base 1. This receptor chain uses TRBV2 and TRBJ1-5, and perhaps TRBD1 as D gene, on 6 matching bases. This clonotype was sampled from a woman aged 30 to 39 who had recovered from COVID-19. The sequenced material came from PBMCs or T cells enriched from blood (not recorded which). In nucleotide form, the sequence is TGTGCCAGCAGGGCAGACCAGGGGCAGCCCCAGCATTTT. It specifies CASRADQGQPQHF.